Listed below are T cell receptor beta chains from one sample, sequenced in a study of blood T cell repertoires in COVID-19. Repertoires were generated with immunoSEQ multiplex PCR, while TCRdb's copy carries only in-frame clones and drops some. The sample has 170,000 or so clones, over 80% seen once; the top ten hold 5.5% to 8%. Specimen: peripheral blood. Receptor source: a woman aged 35 to 49 with COVID-19, enrolled during active disease. The CDR3 runs from the conserved cysteine through the conserved F or W. The D gene is left open where the match is weak. Clone sizes are given selectively: once, few, many, or a class where the clone is expanded.

TRBJ1-5,-,TRBV28,-,TGTGCCAGCAGTTCATTCCTCAGGGTTGCCAATCAGCCCCAGCATTTT,CASSSFLRVANQPQHF
TRBJ2-2,TRBD2,TRBV3-1/TRBV3-2,few,TGTGCCAGCAGCCAGCCGGGGGGGACCGGGGAGCTGTTTTTT,CASSQPGGTGELFF
TRBJ1-1,TRBD1,TRBV6-2/TRBV6-3,-,TGTGCCAGCAGTGACCGCTACAGGGGTCCTGAAGCTTTCTTT,CASSDRYRGPEAFF
TRBJ1-1,-,TRBV5-1,-,TGCGCCAGCAGCTTGGCAGGGAAAGACACTGAAGCTTTCTTT,CASSLAGKDTEAFF
TRBJ1-1,-,TRBV9,-,TGTGCCAGCAGTTCTACAGGTTTTGAAGCTTTCTTT,CASSSTGFEAFF
TRBJ1-1,TRBD1,TRBV7-8,-,TGTGCCAGCAGCTTAGGGTTGGCAGGGGGAGCTTTCTTT,CASSLGLAGGAFF
TRBJ1-1,-,TRBV19,-,TGTGCCAGTAGTATAAAATCGACTGGGTACACTGAAGCTTTCTTT,CASSIKSTGYTEAFF
TRBJ2-7,TRBD2,TRBV6-4,-,TGTGCCAGCAGTGAAGGAGCGGGAGACTCCTACGAGCAGTACTTC,CASSEGAGDSYEQYF
TRBJ2-4,TRBD1,TRBV2,-,TGTGCCAGCAGTCCGGGCCGACAGGGCACGGAAAACATTCAGTACTTC,CASSPGRQGTENIQYF
TRBJ1-6,-,TRBV10-3,-,TGTGCCATCAGTGGAGGTGCAAATATTCATAATTCACCCCTCCACTTT,CAISGGANIHNSPLHF
TRBJ2-3,-,TRBV7-9,-,TGTGCCAGCAGCCCTCCGGAGACGCAGTATTTT,CASSPPETQYF
TRBJ2-7,-,TRBV7-9,-,TGTGCCAGCAGCTCCGGACAGATCCTCTACGAGCAGTACTTC,CASSSGQILYEQYF
TRBJ2-3,TRBD2,TRBV3-1/TRBV3-2,few,TGTGCCAGCAGCCTAGGAGCGGGGGGGTTAAATACGCAGTATTTT,CASSLGAGGLNTQYF
TRBJ2-4,TRBD2,TRBV5-6,-,TGTGCCAGCTTCCAGCGGGGGGGCCAGTCTAGAAACATTCAGTACTTC,CASFQRGGQSRNIQYF
TRBJ1-2,TRBD1,TRBV5-1,-,TGCGCCAGCAGCTCCGACAGGGGCCGATTTCTTGGCTACACCTTC,CASSSDRGRFLGYTF
TRBJ2-2,-,TRBV9,-,TGTGCCAGCAGCGAGGCCCCTGGGGGCGCCGGCGGGGAGCTGTTTTTT,CASSEAPGGAGGELFF
TRBJ1-2,TRBD1,TRBV5-4,few,TGTGCCAGCAAAGGGAAGTTAAGACAGGGGTTAGAGGGCTACACCTTC,CASKGKLRQGLEGYTF
TRBJ2-1,TRBD1,TRBV6-4,-,TGTGCCAGCAGAGGGGGCGAGTGGAATGAGCAGTTCTTC,CASRGGEWNEQFF
TRBJ1-5,-,TRBV1,-,TGCACCAGCAGCCAAAAAAACAGACAAGAACATCAGCCCCAGCATTTT,CTSSQKNRQEHQPQHF
TRBJ2-7,-,TRBV11-2,-,TGTGCCAGCAGCCAGAACTACGAGCAGTACTTC,CASSQNYEQYF
TRBJ1-2,-,TRBV18,-,TGTGCCAGCTCACCCCTCGCGGATAACTATGGCTACACCTTC,CASSPLADNYGYTF
TRBJ2-1,-,TRBV10-3,-,TGTGCCATCAGTGCGGACAGTTACAATGAGCAGTTCTTC,CAISADSYNEQFF
TRBJ2-7,TRBD1,TRBV12-3/TRBV12-4,-,TGTGCCAGCAGAGGAGGGGACAGGCCACTTTTC,CASRGGDRPLF
TRBJ2-1,TRBD1,TRBV19,-,TGTGCCAGTACCATATTGGGACAGGGGAGGAATGAGCAGTTCTTC,CASTILGQGRNEQFF
TRBJ2-3,-,TRBV15,-,TGTGCCACCAGCATACCAGACAGGGATACGCAGTATTTT,CATSIPDRDTQYF
TRBJ2-3,-,TRBV9,-,TGTGCCAGCACCAGTTTCCGCGGGATGGATACGCAGTATTTT,CASTSFRGMDTQYF
TRBJ2-7,TRBD1,TRBV18,-,TGTGCCAGCTCATCCTACAGGGGTATGAGCTACGAGCAGTACTTC,CASSSYRGMSYEQYF
TRBJ1-1,TRBD1,TRBV7-9,few,TGTGCCAGCAGCCTGACAGGGGCCACTGAAGCTTTCTTT,CASSLTGATEAFF
TRBJ1-6,-,TRBV5-8,-,TGTGCCAGCAGCCCTACTGGACAGTATGGTTCGCCCCTCCACTTT,CASSPTGQYGSPLHF
TRBJ1-2,TRBD1,TRBV6-5,-,TGTGCCAGCAGTTCCTCAAACAGGGGAACCAACTATGGCTACACCTTC,CASSSSNRGTNYGYTF
TRBJ2-2,TRBD2,TRBV2,few,TGTGCCAGCATAGCGGGGACGAACACCGGGGAGCTGTTTTTT,CASIAGTNTGELFF
TRBJ1-5,-,TRBV2,-,TGTGCCAGCACCTCTTTGACGGACTCCCAAAGACCTAGCAATCAGCCCCAGCATTTT,CASTSLTDSQRPSNQPQHF
TRBJ2-7,-,TRBV11-1,-,TGTGCCAGCAGAGTAGCCGGAGAGGGCTACGAGCAGTACTTC,CASRVAGEGYEQYF
TRBJ2-7,-,TRBV23-1,-,TGCGCCAGCAGTCAGCCGGGGTACGGGTTCTACGAGCAGTACTTC,CASSQPGYGFYEQYF
TRBJ1-6,-,TRBV14,-,TGTGCCAGCAGCCAAGATTGGGGGCGACCACCCCTCCACTTT,CASSQDWGRPPLHF
TRBJ2-5,TRBD1,TRBV19,-,TGTGCCAGTTGGGGACAGGGGATTGACGAGACCCAGTACTTC,CASWGQGIDETQYF
TRBJ2-7,TRBD1,TRBV4-1,-,TGCGCCAGCAGCGGGGACAGGGGGCCCTACGAGCAGTACTTC,CASSGDRGPYEQYF
TRBJ1-5,-,TRBV4-1,-,TGCGCCAGCAGCCAAGATCCGGGGGGGAGGAATCAGCCCCAGCATTTT,CASSQDPGGRNQPQHF
TRBJ2-1,TRBD2,TRBV7-2,-,TGTGCCAGCAGCATTATCCAAGGACTAGCGGGAGCCTACAATGAGCAGTTCTTC,CASSIIQGLAGAYNEQFF
TRBJ1-6,-,TRBV5-4,-,TGTGCCAGCAGCGACCGGGAAGCAAATTCACCCCTCCACTTT,CASSDREANSPLHF
TRBJ1-2,TRBD1,TRBV18,-,TGTGCCAGCTCGCTACAGGGGGGCAATGGCTACACCTTC,CASSLQGGNGYTF
TRBJ2-7,-,TRBV21-1,-,TGTGCCACAGGGGTAGGGGACGAGCAGTACTTC,CATGVGDEQYF
TRBJ1-1,TRBD1,TRBV6-5,-,TGTGCCAGCAGACTGACAGGGGGCGCAACCCAAGCTTTCTTT,CASRLTGGATQAFF
TRBJ1-1,-,TRBV29-1,few,TGCAGCGCCCCGGGGGGGGTAGACACTGAAGCTTTCTTT,CSAPGGVDTEAFF
TRBJ2-3,-,TRBV7-8,once,TGTGCCAGCAGCGCCCGTCCTTTTAATACGGGAACGCCGGGGATAGATACGCAGTATTTT,CASSARPFNTGTPGIDTQYF
TRBJ2-2,TRBD1,TRBV28,-,TGTGCCAGCAGTCTCCCGGGACAGTCGAACACCGGGGAGCTGTTTTTT,CASSLPGQSNTGELFF
TRBJ1-1,-,TRBV29-1,-,TGCAGCGTTGATTGGCAGGGATTCACTGAAGCTTTCTTT,CSVDWQGFTEAFF
TRBJ2-2,-,TRBV12-2,-,TGTGCAAGTCGCTTATGTAAGCAGGGGACGAACACCGGGGAGCTGTTTTTT,CASRLCKQGTNTGELFF
TRBJ2-1,TRBD1,TRBV6-1,-,TGTGCCAGCAGTGCTGCCTCGGACAGGGCAATTTACAATGAGCAGTTCTTC,CASSAASDRAIYNEQFF
TRBJ2-7,-,TRBV18,once,TGTGCCAGCTCACCACCGAAGACAGCCGACTACGAGCAGTACTTC,CASSPPKTADYEQYF
TRBJ1-4,-,TRBV19,-,TGTGCCAGTAGTAGTACTGCAACTAATGAAAAACTGTTTTTT,CASSSTATNEKLFF
TRBJ2-1,TRBD1,TRBV11-3,-,TGTGCCAGCAGCCTTAACAGGGGGGTCTACAATGAGCAGTTCTTC,CASSLNRGVYNEQFF
TRBJ1-4,TRBD1,TRBV4-1,-,TGCGCCAGCAGCCAAGATTTTGGGGCAGGGGGAATAAATGAAAAACTGTTTTTT,CASSQDFGAGGINEKLFF
TRBJ1-5,-,TRBV15,-,TGTGCCACCGGCACACCTAATAGCAATCAGCCCCAGCATTTT,CATGTPNSNQPQHF
TRBJ1-5,-,TRBV7-3,-,TGTGCCAGCAGCCGGGGTGGTGATCAGCCCCAGCATTTT,CASSRGGDQPQHF